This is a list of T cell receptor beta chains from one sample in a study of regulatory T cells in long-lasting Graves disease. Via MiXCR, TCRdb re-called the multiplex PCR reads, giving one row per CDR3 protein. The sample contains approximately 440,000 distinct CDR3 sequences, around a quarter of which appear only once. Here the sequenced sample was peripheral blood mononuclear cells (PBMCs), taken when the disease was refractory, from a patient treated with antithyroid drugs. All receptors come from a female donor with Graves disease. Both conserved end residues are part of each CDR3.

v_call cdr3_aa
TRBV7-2 CASSRSGRGGIQYF
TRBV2 CASRSGRDSEQYF
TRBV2 CASRTVRQLTSYEQYF
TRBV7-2 CASNAGGPAGEQYF
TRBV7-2 CASSAPPLEQYF
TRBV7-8 CASSSPGTSLGAQYF
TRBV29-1 CSVGFPSGFAYEQYF
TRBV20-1 CSASSGPQGYGYTF
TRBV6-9 CASSYSGPTVEQYF
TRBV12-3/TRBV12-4 CASTGDRESSYEQYF
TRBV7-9 CASSPQPSEQYF
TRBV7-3 CASSLAGEPQHF
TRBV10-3 CAISATRNTEAFF
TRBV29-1 CSVVQSQETQYF